This T cell receptor beta chain is from a study of metastatic and nonmetastatic thyroid tumors. The CDR3 is made up of 14 amino acids. The V end was cut by 0 bases, the J end by 7 bases, with 10 bases between. The germline gives CDR1 MNHEY, CDR2 SMNVEV (reference sequence). TCRdb reanalyzed the PCR reads with MiXCR. The sample holds under 6,500 clones, approximately 35% seen once. No treatment of any kind had been given to any patient before thyroid surgery. V gene TRBV27 combines with J gene TRBJ1-5; TRBD1 might be the D (6 bases). Sequencing was carried out using adjacent normal tissue. The TCR sequence derives from a male donor with papillary thyroid cancer or a benign thyroid nodule (not recorded which). Some clones in this sample may be carry-over from other donors' samples. The CDR3 reads CASSLSPGEQPQHF. CDR3 in DNA: TGTGCCAGCAGTTTATCCCCAGGGGAACAGCCCCAGCATTTT.